This TCR beta chain appears in the sequencing data of a study of cytomegalovirus exposure and HLA in healthy donors. PCR used 60 Vbeta primers and 13 Jbeta primers. Clones were read by immunoSEQ multiplex PCR, and TCRdb kept only the in-frame ones, dropping some. The repertoire holds around 170,000 clones, less than 90% seen once, with about 0.37% in the top ten. The receptor's source is a boy aged 2 to 10 in good health and CMV-seronegative. Sequencing was carried out using PBMCs.

DNA of the CDR3: TGTGCCAGCAGCTTAATGGAGGGCACTGAAGCTTTCTTT. Its protein is CASSLMEGTEAFF. V and J are TRBV7-3 and TRBJ1-1; D unresolved. The length of the CDR3 is 13 residues. V was trimmed by 1 base and J by 4 bases, leaving 7 bases between them. From germline, CDR1 is SGHTA and CDR2 FQGTGA.